The subject of this entry is one T cell receptor (beta chain). What it recognizes is unknown. The junction differs from germline at one of its ends, possibly a read error. The record originates from a study of CD8+ T cells in alopecia areata. Background on the study: Treated patients received severity scores based on the percentage of scalp area affected.

Documented treatment: oral pan-JAK inhibitor, 5-10 mg twice daily. Study-wide results and caveats: In blood and scalp, many expanded lesional clones persisted during tofacitinib.

This CDR3 is built from 15 residues. Per the germline V gene, CDR1 is MNHNS and CDR2 is SASEGT. Extracted from the samples, RNA was reverse transcribed into cDNA to serve as the sequencing template. Method: immunoSEQ multiplex PCR; TCRdb's copy keeps in-frame clones and lacks some. Seen here are 150,000 to 200,000 clones, about 65% observed once, and the top ten hold 1.3%. V is TRBV6-1 and J is TRBJ1-2, with a weak D call TRBD1 (6 bases). The sequence came from a human donor with alopecia areata. Specimen: CD4+ T cells sorted from blood, collected between weeks 49 and 50, from a patient treated with tofacitinib. CDR3 sequence: CASSEARGSKYGYTF. The CDR3 DNA reads TGTGCCAGCAGTGAAGCAAGGGGGTCTAAATATGGCTACACCTTC.